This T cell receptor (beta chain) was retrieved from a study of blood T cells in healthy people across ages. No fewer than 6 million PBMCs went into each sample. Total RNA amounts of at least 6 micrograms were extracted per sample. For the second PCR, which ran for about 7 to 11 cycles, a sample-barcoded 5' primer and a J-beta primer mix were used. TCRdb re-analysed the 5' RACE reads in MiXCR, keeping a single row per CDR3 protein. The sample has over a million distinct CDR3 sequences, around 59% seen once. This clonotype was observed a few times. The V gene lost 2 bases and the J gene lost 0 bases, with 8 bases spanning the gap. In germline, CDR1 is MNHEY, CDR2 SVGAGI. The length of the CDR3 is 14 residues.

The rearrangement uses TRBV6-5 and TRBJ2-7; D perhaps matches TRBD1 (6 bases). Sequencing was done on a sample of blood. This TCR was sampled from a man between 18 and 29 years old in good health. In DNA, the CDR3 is TGTGCCAGCAGTTACGCGGACAGCTCCTACGAGCAGTACTTC. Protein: CASSYADSSYEQYF.